Included here is one TCR beta chain sequence, with context. Its target is unknown. This sample stems from a study of shared clonotypes between healthy human individuals. General observations from the study: With few donors, the genetic and exposure-history diversity represented was limited. Memory subsets generally showed smaller estimated richness than naive subsets did.

TCRdb's copy holds only in-frame clones and misses some; the assay was immunoSEQ multiplex PCR. Here the sample spans about 700,000 clones, 92% being singletons. This CDR3 is built from 15 residues. CDR1 MNHEY and CDR2 SMNVEV come from the germline V gene (reference sequence). The V and J ends lost 1 base and 5 bases, in that order; junction bases with no gene match: 5. Naive CD8 cells lacked CD45RO, underwent positive selection for CCR7 and left out terminally differentiated effector memory CD45RA+ cells. Recent acute infections and vaccinations were absent in the healthy HIV-negative adult donors. Sequenced input: naive CD8+ T cells sorted from blood. The receptor's source is a man aged 30 to 39 in good health. The rearrangement uses TRBV27 and TRBJ2-3; 8 bases are shared with TRBD2. CDR3 residues: CASSLLGLAGDTQYF. In nucleotides, the CDR3 is TGTGCCAGCAGTTTATTAGGTCTAGCGGGAGATACGCAGTATTTT.